The 23 T cell receptor beta chains reported below all come from one sample, sequenced in a study of T cell repertoires in cytomegalovirus infection. For these receptors, no antigen is known. TCRdb called the reads again in MiXCR, with one record for every CDR3 protein. The sample has 830,000 or so distinct CDR3 sequences, 32% seen once. The sequencing used cultured CD8+ T cells from PBMCs, collected from culture after CMV antigen stimulation. All receptors derive from a human donor in good health (CMV status not recorded). Some clones in this sample may be carry-over from other donors' samples.

V is TRBV6-5 and J is TRBJ2-5, with a tentative D call TRBD2 (5 bases). With 1 base removed from V and 6 bases from J, the gap between germline ends came to 15 bases. CDR1 is MNHEY, CDR2 SVGAGI, per germline. The CDR3 has 15 amino acids. DNA of the CDR3: TGTGCCAGCAGTTACTTTCCCCTAGCTACACAGACCCAGTACTTC. It yields the protein CASSYFPLATQTQYF.

This clonotype turned up a few times. The CDR3 spells CASSPSPNQPQHF. CDR3 nucleotide sequence: TGTGCCAGCAGTCCGTCCCCAAATCAGCCCCAGCATTTT. V gene TRBV27 combines with J gene TRBJ1-5, with no clear D. V dropped 5 bases and J dropped 4 bases, with 9 bases sitting between them. Germline CDR1 and CDR2: MNHEY and SMNVEV (reference sequence). The CDR3 consists of 13 residues.

In this sample, this clonotype turned up a few times. The chain is built from TRBV19 and TRBJ1-1; D possibly corresponds to TRBD1 (6 bases). Germline V gene data show CDR1 as LNHDA and CDR2 as SQIVND (reference sequence). Trimming took off 6 bases at V and 1 base at J, with 12 bases between the two ends. The CDR3 totals 14 residues. The chain's CDR3 is CASSQGHKNTEAFF. The CDR3 DNA follows: TGTGCCAGTAGCCAGGGACATAAGAACACTGAAGCTTTCTTT.

V is TRBV28 and J is TRBJ1-5; no reliable D call. The CDR3 consists of 12 residues. The germline gives CDR1 MDHEN, CDR2 SYDVKM. V lost 3 bases and J lost 11, with 11 bases in between. CDR3 in DNA: TGTGCCAGCAGTTTGCTGCGGCAGGCCCAGCATTTT. Encoded protein: CASSLLRQAQHF.

This chain connects TRBV6-6 to TRBJ2-6; 7 bases map to TRBD2. V lost 3 bases to trimming and J lost 1 base; unmatched junction nucleotides: 6. Per the germline V gene, CDR1 is MNHNY and CDR2 is SVGAGI (reference sequence). The CDR3 loop spans 17 amino acids. The CDR3, as DNA: TGTGCCAGCAGTTATACGGGCGGGGGTTCTGGGGCCAACGTCCTGACTTTC. Amino acid sequence: CASSYTGGGSGANVLTF.

As regards this clonotype: This could be a read error, since a much larger clone is one nucleotide away. The J gene is TRBJ2-1, the V gene TRBV7-8, with D perhaps TRBD2 (6 bases). Germline lookup yields CDR1 SGHVS and CDR2 FQNEAQ. The CDR3 spans 14 residues. The DNA of the CDR3 is TGTGCCAACAGCCAACTTGTAAGCGGGAATGAGCAGTTCTTC. It translates to CANSQLVSGNEQFF. Full variable domain (missing parts from reference TRBV7-8 and TRBJ2-1): GAGVSQSPRYKVAKRGQDVALRCDPISGHVSLFWYQQALGQGPEFLTYFQNEAQLDKSGLPSDRFFAERPEGSVSTLKIQRTQQEDSAVYLCANSQLVSGNEQFFGPGTRLTVL.

The chain joins TRBV4-1 to TRBJ1-1; D might be TRBD1 (5 bases). Between the trimmed V and J ends, which lost 2 bases and 1 base, there was a span of 11 bases. This CDR3 comprises 15 residues. Germline V gene data show CDR1 as MGHRA and CDR2 as YSYEKL. The CDR3 DNA follows: TGCGCCAGCAGCCAACGGAGGGGAACGAACACTGAAGCTTTCTTT. Its translation: CASSQRRGTNTEAFF.

The chain links TRBV27 to TRBJ1-2, with unresolved D. Germline lookup yields CDR1 MNHEY and CDR2 SMNVEV (reference sequence). The CDR3 extends over 15 amino acids. Trimming took off 0 bases at V and 6 bases at J, with 14 bases between the two ends. The DNA for the CDR3 is TGTGCCAGCAGTTTATCTAACTGGCAGATCCATGGCTACACCTTC. It is translated as CASSLSNWQIHGYTF.

CDR3 protein: CASSQYTATNEKLFF. The DNA of the CDR3 is TGTGCCAGTAGTCAGTACACTGCAACTAATGAAAAACTGTTTTTT. J is TRBJ1-4 and V is TRBV19; no clear D gene. Germline CDR1 LNHDA, CDR2 SQIVND (reference sequence). V was cut by 5 bases and J by 0 bases, with 10 bases left in between. The CDR3 length is 15 residues. Based on the CDR3 plus reference TRBV19 and TRBJ1-4, the full variable domain is DGGITQSPKYLFRKEGQNVTLSCEQNLNHDAMYWYRQDPGQGLRLIYYSQIVNDFQKGDIAEGYSVSREKKESFPLTVTSAQKNPTAFYLCASSQYTATNEKLFFGSGTQLSVL.

This clonotype was picked up many times. The J gene is TRBJ2-7, the V gene TRBV6-1; D perhaps matches TRBD1 (5 bases). In germline, CDR1 is MNHNS, CDR2 SASEGT. V was trimmed by 3 bases and J by 3 bases, leaving 9 bases between them. This CDR3 comprises 13 residues. The CDR3 loop is CASSDQGFYEQYV. In DNA form, the CDR3 reads TGTGCCAGCAGTGATCAGGGCTTCTACGAGCAGTACGTC.

This clonotype appeared a few times. This chain's CDR3 is CASRPVVLRYGYTF. As DNA, the CDR3 is TGTGCCAGCAGACCCGTCGTACTGCGGTATGGCTACACCTTC. The chain uses TRBV28 and TRBJ1-2; D uncertain. Germline CDR1 and CDR2: MDHEN and SYDVKM. The germline V and J ends were trimmed by 6 bases and 5 bases, with 16 bases remaining between them. CDR3 length equals 14 residues.

Note on this clonotype: Just one base apart from a much larger clone, this may be a read error. The J gene is TRBJ2-5, the V gene TRBV6-6; D not resolved. V gave up 4 bases and J gave up 2 bases, with 8 bases separating them. CDR3 size: 13 residues. Germline CDR1 MNHNY, CDR2 SVGAGI (reference sequence). CDR3 sequence reads: CASSSRRQETQYF. Written as DNA, the CDR3 is TGTGCCAGCAGTTCCCGCAGGCAAGAGACCCAGTACTTC.

This clonotype was seen at least ten times. The CDR3 DNA sequence: TGTGCCAGCAGCTTAGGAGACTATGGCTACACCTTC. Translated: CASSLGDYGYTF. This chain links TRBV7-8 with TRBJ1-2, with D hard to call. In germline, CDR1 is SGHVS, CDR2 FQNEAQ. The CDR3 contains 12 residues. V was cut by 1 base and J by 3 bases, with 3 bases left in between.

In its sample, this clonotype was seen a few times. The chain has TRBV2 and TRBJ1-2; D remains ambiguous. Germline V gene lookup returns CDR1 SNHLY and CDR2 FYNNEI. This CDR3 contains 13 residues. V was cut by 6 bases and J by 0 bases, with 8 bases left in between. The CDR3 sequence is CASRGRPNYGYTF. The CDR3 nucleotides read TGTGCCAGCAGGGGCAGGCCTAACTATGGCTACACCTTC.

The CDR3 reads CASSFRGIDEQFF. CDR3 DNA: TGTGCCAGCAGCTTTCGGGGGATCGATGAGCAGTTCTTC. The chain joins TRBV7-9 to TRBJ2-1; D is perhaps TRBD2 (6 bases). V was shortened by 3 bases and J by 8 bases, with 11 bases between the two germline ends. Germline CDR1 is SEHNR and CDR2 is FQNEAQ (reference sequence). The CDR3 is made up of 13 amino acids.

This clonotype was picked up a small number of times. This rearrangement joins TRBV12-3 or TRBV12-4 to TRBJ2-7, with D uncertain. The CDR3 spans 14 residues. V lost 2 bases and J 1 base, leaving 9 bases between the germline ends. CDR3 sequence (DNA): TGTGCCAGCAGTTTAAAGGGCAAATCCTACGAGCAGTACGTC. Protein sequence: CASSLKGKSYEQYV.

This clonotype was observed a single time. The chain links TRBV27 to TRBJ2-1; D remains unclear. This CDR3 contains 14 residues. In germline, CDR1 is MNHEY, CDR2 SMNVEV (reference sequence). V dropped 6 bases and J dropped 2 bases, with 11 bases sitting between them. The CDR3 nucleotides are TGTGCCAGCAGCCTAATCGGCACCTACAATGAGCAGTTCTTC. Residues: CASSLIGTYNEQFF.

This chain joins TRBV10-3 and TRBJ1-1; D uncertain. The CDR3 spans 13 residues. V lost 0 bases to trimming and J lost 5 bases, with 7 bases between them. Germline V gene data show CDR1 as ENHRY and CDR2 as SYGVKD. The chain's CDR3 is CAISESHGTEAFF. The CDR3 coding sequence is TGTGCCATCAGTGAGTCACACGGGACTGAAGCTTTCTTT.

The chain employs TRBV2 and TRBJ2-1; D unclear. V was cut by 3 bases and J by 8 bases, with 17 bases left in between. This CDR3 is 15 amino acids long. Germline V CDR1 and CDR2: SNHLY, FYNNEI. The CDR3 bases are TGTGCCAGCAGTGATTGGTCGCGGAGAGGCGATGAGCAGTTCTTC. It is translated as CASSDWSRRGDEQFF.

This clonotype has a handful of counts. The chain uses TRBV27 and TRBJ2-7, with TRBD1 identical over 7 bases. The V gene end was trimmed by 3 bases and the J gene end by 2 bases; junction bases not matched to a gene: 4. The CDR3 spans 14 residues. The germline CDR1 and CDR2 sequences are MNHEY and SMNVEV (reference sequence). CDR3 in amino acids: CASSLTGIAYEQYF. CDR3 sequence (DNA): TGTGCCAGCAGTTTGACAGGGATAGCCTACGAGCAGTACTTC.

The rearrangement joins TRBV7-9 to TRBJ1-2, with D perhaps TRBD1 (6 bases). The V end was cut by 5 bases, the J end by 2 bases, with 15 bases between. Looked up from germline, CDR1 is SEHNR and CDR2 is FQNEAQ (reference sequence). The length of the CDR3 is 15 residues. CDR3 region: CASSKQVQGNYGYTF. CDR3 in DNA: TGTGCCAGCAGCAAACAAGTCCAGGGGAACTATGGCTACACCTTC.

The chain couples TRBV6-6 to TRBJ2-7; D possibly corresponds to TRBD2 (7 bases). The CDR3 length is 16 residues. V was trimmed by 0 bases and J by 5 bases, leaving 17 bases between them. Germline V gene lookup returns CDR1 MNHNY and CDR2 SVGAGI (reference sequence). The DNA of the CDR3 is TGTGCCAGCAGTTACTCGATGACGGGGGGCATCCACGAGCAGTACTTC. Encoded protein: CASSYSMTGGIHEQYF.

This clonotype turned up a few times. This sequence joins TRBV12-3 or TRBV12-4 and TRBJ1-2; maybe TRBD1 (5 bases). This CDR3 is 15 amino acids long. Trimming took 1 base from V and 8 from J, leaving 17 bases between them. The DNA of the CDR3 is TGTGCCAGCAGTTTAGGGCCCCGGCAGGGCCGAGGCTACACCTTC. Amino acids: CASSLGPRQGRGYTF.